One sample yielded the 4 T cell receptor beta chains listed below, sequenced in a study of OX40 agonist ivuxolimab in advanced cancers. This table comes from immunoSEQ multiplex PCR, and its TCRdb copy is limited to in-frame clones, with some not included. The sample yields fewer than 85,000 clones, around 86% seen once. Sequencing was performed on CD4+ or CD8+ T cells sorted from blood, taken in a trial of the OX40 agonist ivuxolimab. These receptors all come from an adult with an advanced solid tumor such as melanoma, head and neck, liver or kidney cancer.

This sequence joins TRBV11-2 and TRBJ1-1; a weak D match, TRBD1 (6 bases). V gave up 2 bases and J gave up 1 base, with 11 bases separating them. CDR1 is SGHAT and CDR2 is FQNNGV in the germline V gene. CDR3 length equals 15 residues. The CDR3 DNA follows: TGTGCCAGCAGCTTAATCAGGGGTCAGAACACTGAAGCTTTCTTT. It codes for CASSLIRGQNTEAFF.

The chain recombines TRBV19 with TRBJ1-2; 7 positions match TRBD1. The V gene's germline CDR1 is LNHDA and CDR2 SQIVND (reference sequence). The CDR3 loop spans 15 amino acids. The V gene end was trimmed by 4 bases and the J gene end by 4 bases; junction bases not matched to a gene: 9. The CDR3 loop reads CASSTPGQVRYGYTF. The CDR3 DNA reads TGTGCCAGTAGTACTCCCGGACAGGTCCGCTATGGCTACACCTTC.

The CDR3 loop is CASSFKKGPSVTDTQYF. The CDR3 DNA follows: TGTGCCAGCAGCTTTAAGAAAGGACCCTCAGTTACAGATACGCAGTATTTT. The gene calls are TRBV5-5 and TRBJ2-3; D unresolved. Per the germline V gene, CDR1 is SGHKS and CDR2 is YYEKEE (reference sequence). With 2 bases removed from V and 3 bases from J, the gap between germline ends came to 19 bases. The CDR3 sequence is 17 residues long.

This chain connects TRBV9 to TRBJ1-6; D may be TRBD1 (5 bases). The CDR3 length is 15 residues. With 1 base removed from V and 6 bases from J, the gap between germline ends came to 11 bases. Per the germline V gene, CDR1 is SGDLS and CDR2 is YYNGEE. CDR3 protein: CASSVSPGSNSPLHF. As DNA, the CDR3 is TGTGCCAGCAGCGTAAGTCCAGGGAGTAATTCACCCCTCCACTTT.